This TCR beta chain was obtained from a study of CXCR3-negative and CXCR3-positive naive CD8 T cells. Whole-study results and caveats: Hydrophobicity of TRB CDR3s was greater in CXCR3-positive naive cells than in CXCR3-negative naive cells. Researchers reported similar TRBV-TRBJ usage in naive CXCR3-negative and CXCR3-positive cells, though memory differed.

Notes on this clonotype: As yet, its antigen is unknown.

5' RACE that incorporated UMI labels was used to prepare the TRB cDNA libraries. Reprocessing the 5' RACE reads, TCRdb reports a single entry for every CDR3 protein and omits DNA. This sample's table reports 120,000 to 150,000 distinct CDR3 sequences. The study sorted every CD8+ T cell subset in triplicate at under 350,000 cells each. The CDR3 consists of 16 residues. In germline, CDR1 is SGHVS, CDR2 FQNEAQ. This clonotype originated in a human donor in good health. Some clones in this sample may be carry-over from other donors' samples. The chain combines TRBV7-8 with TRBJ2-1; TCRdb gives TRBD1 as the D gene, but with no DNA this cannot be confirmed. Sample: naive CXCR3+ CD8+ T cells from blood. Subset reported: CD45RO-CCR7+CD27+CD95- naive CD8+ T cells expressing CXCR3 (TNR3+). This chain's CDR3 is CASSSRQGLSYNEQFF.